The 20 T cell receptor beta chains reported below all come from one sample, sequenced in a study of blood T cell repertoires in COVID-19. Produced via immunoSEQ multiplex PCR; TCRdb's table is partial and in-frame only. Of about 200,000 clones in the sample, approximately 90% were seen once. Sequencing was done on a sample of peripheral blood. The source of these receptors is a man aged 60 to 69 who had recovered from COVID-19.

The CDR3 DNA reads as TGTGCCAGCGGGACTGTTTTTACTGCGGAGACCCAGTACTTC. Its translation is CASGTVFTAETQYF. The chain employs TRBV27 and TRBJ2-5; maybe TRBD2 (6 bases). Germline V lookup: CDR1 MNHEY, CDR2 SMNVEV (reference sequence). V gave up 8 bases and J gave up 5 bases, with 18 bases separating them. The CDR3 contains 14 residues.

The genes are TRBV18 and TRBJ1-6; a weak D match, TRBD1 (6 bases). There are 15 residues in the CDR3. Germline V gene data show CDR1 as KGHSH and CDR2 as LQKENI. Trimming pared 3 bases from V and 9 bases from J, leaving 15 bases between. CDR3 sequence: CASSPSGGGGSPLHF. DNA for the CDR3: TGTGCCAGCTCACCTTCCGGCGGGGGCGGTTCACCCCTCCACTTT.

The V and J genes are TRBV18 and TRBJ2-1; the D gene is possibly TRBD1 (6 bases). Germline V gives CDR1 KGHSH, CDR2 LQKENI. V was clipped by 2 bases and J by 8 bases, with 10 bases between them. CDR3 length: 13 residues. CDR3 region: CASSPGAGDEQFF. The CDR3 bases are TGTGCCAGCTCACCAGGGGCAGGGGATGAGCAGTTCTTC. Drawing the rest from reference TRBV18 and TRBJ2-1, the complete variable domain is NAGVMQNPRHLVRRRGQEARLRCSPMKGHSHVYWYRQLPEEGLKFMVYLQKENIIDESGMPKERFSAEFPKEGPSILRIQQVVRGDSAAYFCASSPGAGDEQFFGPGTRLTVL.

The genes are TRBV27 and TRBJ2-7; 7 nucleotides line up with TRBD1. Germline-derived CDR1 and CDR2 are MNHEY and SMNVEV (reference sequence). This CDR3 has 14 residues. J lost 6 bases, V lost 3 bases, and 8 bases had no gene match. In DNA, the CDR3 is TGTGCCAGCAGTTTTGGGGACAGTTCTAGCGAGCAGTACTTC. Its translation is CASSFGDSSSEQYF.

The rearrangement joins TRBV3-1 (or the pseudogene TRBV3-2) to TRBJ2-1; 9 bases are shared with TRBD2. Trimming cost V 6 bases and J 6 bases; bases outside gene matches: 0. CDR3 length equals 12 residues. Looked up from germline, CDR1 is LGHDT and CDR2 is YNNKEL (reference sequence). This CDR3 reads CASRGLANEQFF. DNA of the CDR3: TGTGCCAGCAGGGGACTAGCCAATGAGCAGTTCTTC.

This chain joins TRBV19 and TRBJ2-7; TRBD2 matches at 9 bases. The CDR3 length is 18 residues. The V segment lost 6 bases and the J segment 4 bases; nucleotides outside the gene matches: 19. In germline, CDR1 is LNHDA, CDR2 SQIVND (reference sequence). The CDR3 nucleotides read TGTGCCAGTAGGCAAGGATACGCCGGTCTAGCGGGATTTTACGAGCAGTACTTC. Residues: CASRQGYAGLAGFYEQYF.

The CDR3 spells CASSLDTSVGTDTQYF. The CDR3 region has the DNA TGCGCCAGCAGCTTGGATACTAGCGTGGGCACAGATACGCAGTATTTT. The J gene is TRBJ2-3, the V gene TRBV5-1; the match to TRBD2 covers 7 bases. In germline, CDR1 is SGHRS, CDR2 YFSETQ. This CDR3 is built from 16 residues. Germline trimming cut 0 bases from V and 1 base from J; bases unmatched to any gene: 5.

The J gene is TRBJ1-2, the V gene TRBV7-9; 9 nucleotides align to TRBD1. CDR1 and CDR2 from the germline V gene are SEHNR and FQNEAQ (reference sequence). Trimming removed 5 bases from V and 5 bases from J; junction bases left unmatched: 3. This CDR3 comprises 13 residues. In DNA, the CDR3 is TGTGCCAGCAGCCCAGGGACAGGGTATGGCTACACCTTC. Its protein is CASSPGTGYGYTF.

The chain carries TRBV6-5 and TRBJ1-4, with a weak D call TRBD1 (5 bases). This CDR3 region has 14 residues. Germline values: CDR1 MNHEY, CDR2 SVGAGI. Trimming removed 10 bases at V and 0 bases at J, with 12 bases between. CDR3 residues: CATDVGATNEKLFF. CDR3 bases: TGTGCCACCGATGTAGGGGCAACTAATGAAAAACTGTTTTTT.

In this sample, this clone turned up a few times. The chain has TRBV5-1 and TRBJ2-1, with 9 bases lining up with TRBD1. The CDR3 has 13 residues. The V gene's germline CDR1 is SGHRS and CDR2 YFSETQ. V lost 7 bases to trimming and J lost 6 bases; unmatched junction nucleotides: 5. CDR3 protein: CASSQGAGNEQFF. For the CDR3, the DNA is TGCGCCAGCTCACAGGGGGCGGGCAATGAGCAGTTCTTC.

This clone was observed a single time. The V and J genes are TRBV7-2 and TRBJ2-7; 7 positions agree with TRBD1. The V and J ends lost 5 bases and 0 bases, in that order; junction bases with no gene match: 4. The CDR3 runs 14 residues. CDR1 and CDR2 from the germline V gene are SGHTA and FQGNSA. Written as DNA, the CDR3 is TGTGCCAGCAGCCCGGACAGGAACTCCTACGAGCAGTACTTC. It specifies CASSPDRNSYEQYF.

This sequence joins TRBV9 and TRBJ2-7; TRBD2 agrees at 8 bases. CDR1 is SGDLS and CDR2 is YYNGEE in the germline V gene. V lost 4 bases to trimming and J lost 2 bases; unmatched junction nucleotides: 5. The CDR3 totals 14 residues. DNA of the CDR3: TGTGCCAGCAGCCCCAGCGGGGGACCCTACGAGCAGTACTTC. Translating gives CASSPSGGPYEQYF.

This clone was picked up one time. The chain has TRBV29-1 and TRBJ2-3; D perhaps matches TRBD2 (6 bases). CDR3 length: 14 residues. The germline V and J ends were trimmed by 4 bases and 0 bases, with 11 bases remaining between them. Germline lookup yields CDR1 SQVTM and CDR2 ANQGSEA. CDR3 coding DNA: TGCAGCGTTGTACCGGGACTTAGCACAGATACGCAGTATTTT. This codes for CSVVPGLSTDTQYF.

The J gene is TRBJ1-1, the V gene TRBV5-4; 7 bases align to TRBD1. The trim removed 7 bases at V and 1 base at J, leaving 4 bases unmatched. CDR1 and CDR2 (germline): SGHNT, YYREEE (reference sequence). The CDR3 is 13 amino acids. CDR3 DNA: TGTGCCAGCGGACGGGACAGGAACACTGAAGCTTTCTTT. Translation gives CASGRDRNTEAFF.

J is TRBJ1-4 and V is TRBV5-1; 8 bases fit TRBD1. After removal of 4 bases from V and 3 bases from J, the junction contained 5 bases not matched to a gene. The CDR3 is made up of 15 amino acids. Germline V gives CDR1 SGHRS, CDR2 YFSETQ. CDR3 residues: CASSATGQANEKLFF. The CDR3 nucleotides read TGCGCCAGCAGCGCAACGGGACAGGCTAATGAAAAACTGTTTTTT.

This chain joins TRBV5-6 and TRBJ2-3, with 8 bases matching TRBD2. The CDR3 consists of 15 residues. The germline CDR1 and CDR2 sequences are SGHDT and YYEEEE. Germline trimming cut 4 bases from V and 3 bases from J; bases unmatched to any gene: 7. The CDR3 coding sequence is TGTGCCAGCAGCCCCGGAGCGGGGGTTACAGATACGCAGTATTTT. This encodes CASSPGAGVTDTQYF.

The chain joins TRBV5-1 to TRBJ2-5, with D possibly matching TRBD2 (6 bases). This CDR3 is 15 amino acids long. Trimming took 4 bases from V and 3 from J, leaving 16 bases between them. CDR1 and CDR2 (germline): SGHRS, YFSETQ. CDR3 residues: CASSLYGGLEETQYF. CDR3 DNA sequence: TGCGCCAGCAGCCTTTACGGAGGGTTAGAAGAGACCCAGTACTTC. Filled out from reference TRBV5-1 and TRBJ2-5, the complete variable domain reads KAGVTQTPRYLIKTRGQQVTLSCSPISGHRSVSWYQQTPGQGLQFLFEYFSETQRNKGNFPGRFSGRQFSNSRSEMNVSTLELGDSALYLCASSLYGGLEETQYFGPGTRLLVL.

The chain employs TRBV5-5 and TRBJ2-1, with 8 bases identical to TRBD2. This CDR3 region has 14 residues. V lost 2 bases and J lost 6; bases outside the gene matches: 4. Germline lookup yields CDR1 SGHKS and CDR2 YYEKEE (reference sequence). The CDR3 sequence: CASSFDLAGNEQFF. CDR3 coding DNA: TGTGCCAGCAGCTTTGATCTAGCGGGCAATGAGCAGTTCTTC. The whole variable domain, filled in from reference TRBV5-5 and TRBJ2-1, reads DAGVTQSPTHLIKTRGQQVTLRCSPISGHKSVSWYQQVLGQGPQFIFQYYEKEERGRGNFPDRFSARQFPNYSSELNVNALLLGDSALYLCASSFDLAGNEQFFGPGTRLTVL.

V and J are TRBV12-1 and TRBJ1-5; the D call in the table, TRBD1, was not verified against the DNA. TRBV12-1 constitutes a pseudogene. The CDR3 spans 17 residues. CDR3 coding DNA: TGTGCCAGCAGCCTGCGGGACAGGGGGGGAACTAATCAGCCCCAGCATTTT. Translating gives CASSLRDRGGTNQPQHF.

The chain's CDR3 is CATSRDLGLAGIGETQYF. The DNA for the CDR3 is TGTGCCACCAGCAGAGATCTGGGACTAGCCGGTATAGGAGAGACCCAGTACTTC. This chain links TRBV15 with TRBJ2-5; 9 bases are a match to TRBD2. CDR3 length: 18 amino acids. J gave up 4 bases and V 0 bases, and 12 bases lay outside the gene matches. Germline CDR1 is LNHNV and CDR2 is YYDKDF (reference sequence).